The clone carrying this T cell receptor beta chain has only a few counts. The antigen remains unidentified. The CDR3 has 15 residues. The germline V gene encodes CDR1 SGHRS and CDR2 YFSETQ. V was cut by 0 bases and J by 8 bases, with 14 bases left in between. This record comes from a study of T cells after yellow fever vaccination. Study-wide background: Those fractions that held only low numbers of cells were prepared using the SMART-Seq v4 Ultra Low Input RNA kit.

TCR cDNA was made by 5'RACE template switching, adding a universal primer site and UMIs. From the 5' RACE reads, TCRdb called clonotypes with MiXCR, one entry per CDR3 protein. The repertoire includes a few hundred thousand distinct CDR3 sequences, 3% to 4.5% of them detected once, and 20% to 25% sits in the top ten. Study observations and caveats: Clonotypes appearing in both CD4 and CD8 compartments existed, and their share was small.

The sample consisted of PBMCs, taken 5 days after the yellow fever booster vaccination. The chain couples TRBV5-1 to TRBJ1-4; D remains unclear. This TCR came from a man younger than 30 who received the YFV17D yellow fever vaccine. CDR3: CASSLGPGIGEKLFF. The CDR3 region has the DNA TGCGCCAGCAGCTTGGGGCCAGGTATAGGAGAAAAACTGTTTTTT.